The T cell receptor beta chain described here comes from a study of shared clonotypes between healthy human individuals. Study at large: The donor pool was made up of two women and a few men aged 18 to 49. Whole-study findings and limits: Sampling was confined to blood; repertoires within tissues likely differ. For naive CD4 cells, roughly 4.8% of clonotypes were shared across a handful of donors. Estimated richness values were generally larger in naive subsets than in memory subsets.

Naive CD8 cells were CD45RO-negative, positively selected for CCR7, excluding terminally differentiated effector memory CD45RA+ cells. The CDR3 spans 15 residues. The germline V gene encodes CDR1 MNHEY and CDR2 SMNVEV (reference sequence). V shed 5 bases and J 2 bases; nucleotides not matched to a gene: 4. The repertoire was sequenced with immunoSEQ multiplex PCR; TCRdb's copy has only in-frame clones and lacks some. The sample yields approximately 720,000 clones, around 90% seen once. As for this clone: The antigen remains unidentified.

The chain has TRBV27 and TRBJ1-5, with 9 bases fitting TRBD1. The sequenced sample was naive CD8+ T cells sorted from blood. The TCR was taken from a man younger than 45 in good health. This chain's CDR3 is CASSRTGAGNQPQHF. The DNA for the CDR3 is TGTGCCAGCAGTCGGACAGGGGCGGGCAATCAGCCCCAGCATTTT.